This TCR beta chain was retrieved from a study of beta chain features in type 1 diabetes. The authors reverse transcribed all of the isolated RNA, so sequencing captured expressed TCRB transcripts. Sequenced by immunoSEQ multiplex PCR; TCRdb stores in-frame clones only, minus some. The data show approximately 730,000 clones, over 10% seen once. Stem cell-like memory, regulatory, central memory and naive CD4+ cells were sorted via CD45RO/CCR7/CD25/CD127/CD95/CD27. Findings of the study overall: Shortening of TCRB CDR3s, moderate but significant, appeared in all four CD4+ subsets of Type 1 diabetes patients.

As regards this clone: Its antigen is unknown. In the same sample, other DNA sequences code for this CDR3.

Sequencing used naive CD4+ T cells from blood. The TCR sequence derives from a man aged 18 to 30 with type 1 diabetes.

CDR3 bases: TGTGCCAGCTCACCGGAGGCAGGGGATCAGCCCCAGCATTTT. Translated: CASSPEAGDQPQHF. This chain joins TRBV18 and TRBJ1-5, with D possibly TRBD1 on 6 matching bases. Germline V gene lookup returns CDR1 KGHSH and CDR2 LQKENI. This CDR3 contains 14 residues. Trimming took 3 bases from V and 5 from J, leaving 11 bases between them.